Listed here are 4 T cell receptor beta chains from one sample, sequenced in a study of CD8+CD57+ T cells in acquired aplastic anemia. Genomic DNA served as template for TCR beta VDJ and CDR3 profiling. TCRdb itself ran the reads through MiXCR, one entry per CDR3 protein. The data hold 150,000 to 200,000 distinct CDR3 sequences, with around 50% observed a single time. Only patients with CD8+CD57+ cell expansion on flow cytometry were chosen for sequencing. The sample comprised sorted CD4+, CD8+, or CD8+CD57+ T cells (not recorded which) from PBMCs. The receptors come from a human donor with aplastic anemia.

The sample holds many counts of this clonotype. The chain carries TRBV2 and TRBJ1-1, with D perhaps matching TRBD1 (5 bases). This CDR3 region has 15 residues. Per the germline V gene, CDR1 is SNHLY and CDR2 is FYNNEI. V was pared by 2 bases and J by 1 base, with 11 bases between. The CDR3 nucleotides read TGTGCCAGCAGTGAAACGGGACGGCAGAACACTGAAGCTTTCTTT. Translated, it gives CASSETGRQNTEAFF. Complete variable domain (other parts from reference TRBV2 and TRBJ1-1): EPEVTQTPSHQVTQMGQEVILRCVPISNHLYFYWYRQILGQKVEFLVSFYNNEISEKSEIFDDQFSVERPDGSNFTLKIRSTKLEDSAMYFCASSETGRQNTEAFFGQGTRLTVV.

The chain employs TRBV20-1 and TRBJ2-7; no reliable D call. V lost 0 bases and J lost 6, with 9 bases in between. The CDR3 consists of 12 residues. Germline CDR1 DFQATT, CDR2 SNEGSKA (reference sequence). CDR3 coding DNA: TGCAGTGCTAGAGATTGGGGAAGCGAGCAGTACTTC. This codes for CSARDWGSEQYF.

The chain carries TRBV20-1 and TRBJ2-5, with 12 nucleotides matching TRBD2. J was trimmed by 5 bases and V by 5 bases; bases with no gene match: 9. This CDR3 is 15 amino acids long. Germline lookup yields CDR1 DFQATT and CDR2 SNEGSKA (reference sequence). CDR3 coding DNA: TGCAGTGCTCAGACTAGCGGGAGAGGGATGGAGACCCAGTACTTC. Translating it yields CSAQTSGRGMETQYF.

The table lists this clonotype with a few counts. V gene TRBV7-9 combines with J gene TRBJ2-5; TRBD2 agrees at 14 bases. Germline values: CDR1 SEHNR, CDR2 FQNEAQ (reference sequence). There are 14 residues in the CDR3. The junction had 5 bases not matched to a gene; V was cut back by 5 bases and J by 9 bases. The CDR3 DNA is TGTGCCAGCAGCCCAGGGACTAGCGGGAGCGCCCAGTACTTC. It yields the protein CASSPGTSGSAQYF. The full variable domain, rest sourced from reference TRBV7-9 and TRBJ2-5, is DTGVSQNPRHKITKRGQNVTFRCDPISEHNRLYWYRQTLGQGPEFLTYFQNEAQLEKSRLLSDRFSAERPKGSFSTLEIQRTEQGDSAMYLCASSPGTSGSAQYFGPGTRLLVL.